Only a few counts were recorded for the clone carrying this T cell receptor (beta chain). These data originate in a study of T cell clones after liver transplantation. Trimming cost V 4 bases and J 1 base, with 7 bases left between them. CDR1 is SGHAT and CDR2 is FQNNGV in the germline V gene. The CDR3 consists of 13 residues. Generated by immunoSEQ multiplex PCR, the TCRdb table keeps only in-frame clones and is missing some. The table shows roughly 53,000 clones, with 60% to 80% occurring only once. The sequence derives from a human patient who received a liver transplant. Some T cells may trace back to the graft donor. Specimen: CD4+ T cells from blood, collected at the 22-month timepoint. V gene TRBV11-2 combines with J gene TRBJ1-1; D unclear. This CDR3 reads CASSSQQNTEAFF. CDR3 bases: TGTGCCAGCAGCTCACAGCAGAACACTGAAGCTTTCTTT.